The rows below give T cell receptor beta chains drawn from one sample of a study of shared clonotypes between healthy human individuals. Some clones are missing from TCRdb's copy, which holds only in-frame ones; the method was immunoSEQ multiplex PCR. The table has roughly 500,000 clones, roughly 95% seen once; the top ten hold about 0.057%. Sequencing was performed on naive CD4+ T cells sorted from blood. The receptors were gathered from a woman in her thirties in good health. CDR3s include the opening cysteine and the closing phenylalanine or tryptophan. A D gene is named only where the DNA matches it firmly. The listing skips clone size in some rows; elsewhere it reads once, few, many or a size class.

CDR3aa,CDR3nt,abundance,d_gene,j_gene,v_gene
CASTQRGQGARPYYEQYF,TGTGCCAGTACCCAGAGGGGACAGGGGGCGCGACCTTACTACGAGCAGTACTTC,NA,TRBD1,TRBJ2-7,TRBV19
CASSDSIVRLGSVNEQFF,TGTGCCAGCAGTGACTCGATAGTTCGTCTCGGGTCAGTCAATGAGCAGTTCTTC,NA,NA,TRBJ2-1,TRBV6-4
CASSLVTDRAGTNTGELFF,TGCGCCAGCAGCTTGGTGACAGACAGGGCAGGGACGAACACCGGGGAGCTGTTTTTT,NA,TRBD1,TRBJ2-2,TRBV5-1
CASSIGRGVKNPGLAANNEQFF,TGTGCCAGTAGTATAGGTCGGGGAGTTAAAAATCCGGGACTAGCGGCGAACAATGAGCAGTTCTTC,NA,TRBD2,TRBJ2-1,TRBV19
CASSLGDAPDEQYF,TGCGCCAGCAGCTTGGGGGACGCCCCTGACGAGCAGTACTTC,once,NA,TRBJ2-7,TRBV5-1
CASNHLAGDEKLFF,TGTGCCAGCAATCATTTGGCAGGGGATGAAAAACTGTTTTTT,NA,NA,TRBJ1-4,TRBV5-5
CASRGGQGAREQYF,TGTGCCAGCAGGGGGGGACAGGGGGCTCGAGAGCAGTACTTC,NA,TRBD1,TRBJ2-7,TRBV6-6
CASSIPRTGFGYTF,TGTGCCAGTAGTATTCCCCGGACAGGGTTTGGCTACACCTTC,NA,TRBD1,TRBJ1-2,TRBV19
CASSAQLLGGTGANVLTF,TGTGCCAGCAGCGCCCAGTTACTCGGGGGCACCGGGGCCAACGTCCTGACTTTC,NA,NA,TRBJ2-6,TRBV11-2
CASSLASGRAHNEQFF,TGTGCCAGCAGCTTAGCTAGCGGGAGGGCCCACAATGAGCAGTTCTTC,NA,TRBD2,TRBJ2-1,TRBV7-8
CASSRQGDTEAFF,TGTGCCAGCAGCCGACAGGGGGACACTGAAGCTTTCTTT,NA,TRBD1,TRBJ1-1,TRBV7-8
CASGAEAGGYNEQFF,TGTGCCAGCGGGGCGGAGGCGGGGGGCTACAATGAGCAGTTCTTC,NA,TRBD2,TRBJ2-1,TRBV2
CASSSRGLAGNEQYF,TGCGCCAGCAGCTCACGAGGACTAGCGGGAAACGAGCAGTACTTC,NA,TRBD2,TRBJ2-7,TRBV4-1
CAISAGDRWETQYF,TGTGCCATCAGTGCCGGGGATCGTTGGGAGACCCAGTACTTC,NA,NA,TRBJ2-5,TRBV10-3
CASRDDREGNNEQFF,TGTGCCAGCAGGGATGACAGGGAAGGGAACAATGAGCAGTTCTTC,NA,TRBD1,TRBJ2-1,TRBV6-5
CASSLRSRRLAGGDEQFF,TGTGCCAGCAGCTTACGCTCCCGTAGACTAGCGGGAGGGGATGAGCAGTTCTTC,NA,TRBD2,TRBJ2-1,TRBV7-3
CASSTGRVTEAFF,TGTGCCAGCAGCACGGGACGGGTCACTGAAGCTTTCTTT,NA,NA,TRBJ1-1,TRBV7-9
CASSSTPGLPYEQYF,TGTGCCAGCAGTTCGACCCCGGGACTCCCCTACGAGCAGTACTTC,NA,NA,TRBJ2-7,TRBV27
CASSRLIGFEETQYF,TGTGCCAGCAGTAGGCTAATTGGTTTTGAGGAGACCCAGTACTTC,NA,NA,TRBJ2-5,TRBV6-5
CASRQHTAGNTEAFF,TGTGCCAGCAGGCAACATACGGCAGGGAACACTGAAGCTTTCTTT,NA,NA,TRBJ1-1,TRBV2
CASSPRLAGLENIQYF,TGTGCCAGCAGCCCCCGACTAGCGGGACTGGAAAACATTCAGTACTTC,NA,TRBD2,TRBJ2-4,TRBV5-5
CASSLARREQYF,TGTGCCAGCAGCTTAGCCCGGCGGGAGCAGTACTTC,NA,NA,TRBJ2-7,TRBV7-8
CASSPDVREKLFF,TGTGCCAGCTCACCGGACGTCAGGGAAAAACTGTTTTTT,NA,NA,TRBJ1-4,TRBV18
CASSLSGTGGSYEQYF,TGTGCCAGCAGTCTAAGTGGGACAGGGGGGTCCTACGAGCAGTACTTC,NA,TRBD1,TRBJ2-7,TRBV28
CASSWSVVYEQYF,TGTGCCAGCAGCTGGTCAGTGGTCTACGAGCAGTACTTC,NA,NA,TRBJ2-7,TRBV5-5
CASRGFDQPQHF,TGTGCCAGCAGGGGATTCGATCAGCCCCAGCATTTT,NA,NA,TRBJ1-5,TRBV28
CASSLAGTSFYNEQFF,TGCGCCAGCAGCTTGGCCGGGACTAGCTTTTACAATGAGCAGTTCTTC,NA,TRBD2,TRBJ2-1,TRBV5-1
CASGLAGQLQETQYF,TGTGCTAGTGGTTTGGCCGGACAGCTACAAGAGACCCAGTACTTC,NA,NA,TRBJ2-5,TRBV12-5
CASSQTGANTEAFF,TGTGCCAGTAGTCAAACCGGGGCGAACACTGAAGCTTTCTTT,NA,NA,TRBJ1-1,TRBV19
CASSPDRGSYNEQFF,TGTGCCAGCAGTCCAGACAGGGGCTCCTACAATGAGCAGTTCTTC,NA,TRBD1,TRBJ2-1,TRBV27
CASTPPGGAYYGYTF,TGTGCCAGCACCCCCCCGGGCGGGGCGTACTATGGCTACACCTTC,NA,NA,TRBJ1-2,TRBV28
CASSLAGLAGGEQYF,TGTGCCAGCAGCTTAGCAGGGCTAGCGGGAGGCGAGCAGTACTTC,NA,TRBD2,TRBJ2-7,TRBV7-6
CASSIRGEYPYNEQFF,TGTGCCAGTAGTATTAGGGGAGAGTACCCCTACAATGAGCAGTTCTTC,NA,NA,TRBJ2-1,TRBV19
CASSSSTGDSNQPQHF,TGTGCCAGCTCATCCTCGACAGGGGATAGCAATCAGCCCCAGCATTTT,NA,TRBD1,TRBJ1-5,TRBV18
CASSLGQGNTGELFF,TGTGCCAGCAGCTTAGGTCAGGGTAACACCGGGGAGCTGTTTTTT,NA,NA,TRBJ2-2,TRBV11-3
CASSLRTSGRMGGYF,TGTGCCAGCAGCTTACGGACTAGCGGGAGGATGGGAGGGTATTTT,once,TRBD2,TRBJ2-3,TRBV5-6
CASSFLGQGSNQPQHF,TGTGCCAGCAGTTTCCTTGGACAGGGGAGCAATCAGCCCCAGCATTTT,NA,TRBD1,TRBJ1-5,TRBV28
CASRLARDNSYEQYF,TGTGCCAGCAGACTTGCGCGGGACAACTCCTACGAGCAGTACTTC,NA,NA,TRBJ2-7,TRBV13
CAISELPGAQHF,TGTGCCATCAGTGAGCTTCCTGGGGCCCAGCATTTT,NA,NA,TRBJ1-5,TRBV10-3
CASSQVATTGMQYF,TGCGCCAGCAGCCAAGTCGCTACAACCGGGATGCAGTACTTC,few,NA,TRBJ2-7,TRBV4-1
CASSLGPSDRGFNQPQHF,TGTGCCAGCAGCTTAGGCCCTAGTGACAGGGGTTTCAATCAGCCCCAGCATTTT,NA,TRBD1,TRBJ1-5,TRBV7-6
CASSPGRGNYEQYF,TGTGCCAGCTCACCAGGGAGGGGCAACTACGAGCAGTACTTC,NA,TRBD2,TRBJ2-7,TRBV18
CASSLKGTYEQYF,TGTGCCAGCTCACTTAAAGGGACCTACGAGCAGTACTTC,once,NA,TRBJ2-7,TRBV18
CASTNGPRGLNEQYF,TGTGCCAGCACCAACGGACCGAGGGGGCTGAACGAGCAGTACTTC,NA,TRBD1,TRBJ2-7,TRBV6-5
CASSDKAEAFF,TGTGCCAGCAGTGATAAAGCTGAAGCTTTCTTT,NA,NA,TRBJ1-1,TRBV6-1
CATSREGVRGETQYF,TGTGCCACCAGCAGAGAGGGGGTCAGGGGTGAGACCCAGTACTTC,NA,NA,TRBJ2-5,TRBV15
CASSLGSGPSYEQYF,TGTGCCAGCAGCTTAGGTTCAGGGCCCTCCTACGAGCAGTACTTC,once,NA,TRBJ2-7,TRBV11-3
CASRLSWASYEQYF,TGTGCCAGCAGACTTTCCTGGGCTTCCTACGAGCAGTACTTC,NA,NA,TRBJ2-7,TRBV2
CASSLAMGRETQYF,TGCGCCAGCAGCTTGGCAATGGGGCGGGAGACCCAGTACTTC,NA,NA,TRBJ2-5,TRBV5-1
CASSRQTSDNNEQFF,TGTGCCAGCTCACGGCAGACTAGCGACAACAATGAGCAGTTCTTC,NA,TRBD2,TRBJ2-1,TRBV18
CAISDPGLGLPGELFF,TGTGCCATCAGTGACCCGGGACTAGGTTTGCCCGGGGAGCTGTTTTTT,NA,TRBD2,TRBJ2-2,TRBV10-3
CASSPLGAPTTGRPQHF,TGTGCCAGCAGCCCACTCGGGGCACCGACTACTGGTCGGCCCCAGCATTTT,NA,NA,TRBJ1-5,TRBV11-2
CASTRQGALSTEAFF,TGTGCCAGTACTAGACAGGGGGCTTTGAGCACTGAAGCTTTCTTT,NA,TRBD1,TRBJ1-1,TRBV19
CASSWDTGQETQYF,TGTGCCAGCAGTTGGGATACAGGGCAAGAGACCCAGTACTTC,NA,NA,TRBJ2-5,TRBV28